These T cell receptor beta chains were read from a single sample in a study of glioma-infiltrating T cells. One entry per CDR3 protein results from TCRdb running MiXCR on the multiplex PCR reads. Among roughly 100,000 distinct CDR3 sequences, about 37% were seen once, and the ten largest hold approximately 38%. The sample comprised glioma tissue, nonneoplastic brain tissue, or PBMCs (not recorded which). The receptors here all came from a human donor with low-grade glioma or glioblastoma, undergoing nonglioma brain surgery, or in good health (not recorded which). The CDR3 runs from the conserved cysteine through the conserved F or W. A D gene is named only where the DNA matches it firmly. Rows may omit the clone size; those that give it use once, few, many or a size class.

V,J,length,D,size,DNA,CDR3
TRBV7-3,TRBJ2-3,17,TRBD2,many,TGTGCCAGCAGCTTAAGGCCGATGACTAGCGGGAGGGATACGCAGTATTTT,CASSLRPMTSGRDTQYF
TRBV7-9,TRBJ1-2,15,TRBD1,many,TGTGCCAGCAGACAAATGGGACAGGGGGTTTATGGCTACACCTTC,CASRQMGQGVYGYTF
TRBV12-3/TRBV12-4,TRBJ2-1,14,NA,NA,TGTGCCAGCAGTTTACGGGGAGTCGGGTACGAGCAGTTCTTC,CASSLRGVGYEQFF
TRBV5-4,TRBJ2-1,13,TRBD2,once,TGTGCCAGCAGCTGGACTAGCCAGCATGAGCAGTTCTTC,CASSWTSQHEQFF
TRBV12-3/TRBV12-4,TRBJ2-1,16,TRBD2,many,TGTGCCAGCAGTTTATTTGGTAGCGGGGGGGCCAGTGAGCAGTTCTTC,CASSLFGSGGASEQFF
TRBV28,TRBJ1-6,14,NA,many,TGTGCCAGCGCCCGCTCCGCGGGGAATTCACCCCTCCACTTT,CASARSAGNSPLHF
TRBV7-9,TRBJ1-1,15,NA,many,TGTGCCAGCAGCTTAGTTCTCCGCAAGAACACTGAAGCTTTCTTT,CASSLVLRKNTEAFF
TRBV4-1,TRBJ2-2,14,TRBD2,NA,TGCGCCAGCAGCGGGGGGGGACGCGCCGGGGAGCTGTTTTTT,CASSGGGRAGELFF
TRBV19,TRBJ1-5,15,NA,many,TGTGCCAGTACATATGTTGGGCAAAGCAATCAGCCCCAGCATTTT,CASTYVGQSNQPQHF
TRBV7-2,TRBJ2-3,16,NA,NA,TGTTCCAGCCGCATGGAGGGGGAGATCGCCACAGATACGCAGTCTTTT,CSSRMEGEIATDTQSF
TRBV3-1,TRBJ1-1,14,NA,many,TGTGCCAGCAGCCGAGAGACAGGGAACACTGAAGCTTTCTTT,CASSRETGNTEAFF
TRBV6-1,TRBJ2-7,15,NA,many,TGTGCCAGCAGTGAATTCTCCGGAAATCGGGACGAGCAGTACTTC,CASSEFSGNRDEQYF
TRBV11-1,TRBJ2-7,16,TRBD2,many,TGTGCCAGCAGCTTAGTTGCGGGGGTAACCTCCTACGAGCAGTACTTC,CASSLVAGVTSYEQYF
TRBV6-1,TRBJ2-7,13,NA,few,TGTGCCAGCAGGGCAGGACAGTTCTACGAGCAGTACTTC,CASRAGQFYEQYF
TRBV7-2,TRBJ2-1,10,NA,NA,TGTGCTAGCCTCATCAATGAGCAGTTCTTC,CASLINEQFF